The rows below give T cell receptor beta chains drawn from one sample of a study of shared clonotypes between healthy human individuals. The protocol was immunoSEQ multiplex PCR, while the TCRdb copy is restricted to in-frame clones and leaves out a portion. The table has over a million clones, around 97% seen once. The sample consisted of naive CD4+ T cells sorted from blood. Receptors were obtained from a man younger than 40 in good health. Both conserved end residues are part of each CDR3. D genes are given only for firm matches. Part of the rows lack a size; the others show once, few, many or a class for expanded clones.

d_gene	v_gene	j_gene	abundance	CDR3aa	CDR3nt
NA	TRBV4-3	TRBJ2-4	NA	CASSQTRSDIQYF	TGCGCCAGCAGCCAGACGAGGAGCGACATTCAGTACTTC
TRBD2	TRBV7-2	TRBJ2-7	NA	CASSRSLAGGPYEQYF	TGTGCCAGCAGCCGATCTCTAGCGGGAGGGCCGTACGAGCAGTACTTC
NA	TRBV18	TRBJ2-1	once	CASLLPGSSYNEQFF	TGTGCCAGCTTACTCCCAGGGAGCTCCTACAATGAGCAGTTCTTC
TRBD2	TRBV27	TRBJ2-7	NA	CASSLRLAGRSYEQYF	TGTGCCAGCAGTTTACGACTAGCGGGGAGGTCCTACGAGCAGTACTTC
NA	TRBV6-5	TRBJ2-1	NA	CASSSVGHYNEQFF	TGTGCCAGCAGTTCGGTAGGGCACTACAATGAGCAGTTCTTC
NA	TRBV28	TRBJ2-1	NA	CASSPRVPAQFF	TGTGCCAGCAGTCCGAGGGTACCCGCGCAGTTCTTC
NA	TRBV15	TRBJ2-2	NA	CATSREGGYHTGELFF	TGTGCCACCAGCAGAGAAGGAGGCTACCACACCGGGGAGCTGTTTTTT
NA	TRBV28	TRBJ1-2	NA	CAILEGIDGYTF	TGTGCCATCCTAGAAGGGATAGATGGCTACACCTTC
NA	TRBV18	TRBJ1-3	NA	CASSADFSGNTIYF	TGTGCCAGCTCAGCGGACTTCTCTGGAAACACCATATATTTT
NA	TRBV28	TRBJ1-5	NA	CASRGAYSNQPQHF	TGTGCCAGCAGGGGTGCGTATAGCAATCAGCCCCAGCATTTT
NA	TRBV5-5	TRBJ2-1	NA	CASSLGGVSYNEQFF	TGTGCCAGCAGCTTGGGGGGCGTCTCCTACAATGAGCAGTTCTTC
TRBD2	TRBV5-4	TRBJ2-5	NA	CASSTGTNQETQYF	TGTGCCAGCAGCACCGGGACTAATCAAGAGACCCAGTACTTC
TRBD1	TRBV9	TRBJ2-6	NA	CASSVARPGQGASGANVLTF	TGTGCCAGCAGCGTAGCCCGACCGGGACAGGGGGCATCTGGGGCCAACGTCCTGACTTTC
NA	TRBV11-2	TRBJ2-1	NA	CASSLAFSGSSTYNEQFF	TGTGCCAGCAGCTTAGCATTCTCCGGGTCCTCGACGTACAATGAGCAGTTCTTC
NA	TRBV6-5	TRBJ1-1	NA	CASSYYSPVMNTEAFF	TGTGCCAGCAGTTACTACAGCCCAGTCATGAACACTGAAGCTTTCTTT
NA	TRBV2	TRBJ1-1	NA	CASSLDGGNTEAFF	TGTGCCAGCAGCTTGGACGGGGGGAACACTGAAGCTTTCTTT
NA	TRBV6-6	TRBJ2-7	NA	CASAGSSYEQYF	TGTGCCAGCGCTGGCTCCTCCTACGAGCAGTACTTC
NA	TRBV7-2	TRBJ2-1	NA	CASSIDRSSYNEQFF	TGTGCCAGCAGCATTGACAGGAGCTCCTACAATGAGCAGTTCTTC
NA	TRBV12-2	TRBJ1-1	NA	CASRPQLWGRRWNTEAFF	TGTGCAAGTCGCCCACAGCTCTGGGGGCGTCGATGGAACACTGAAGCTTTCTTT
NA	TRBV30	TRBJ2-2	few	CAWSGSWELFF	TGTGCCTGGAGTGGCAGCTGGGAGCTGTTTTTT
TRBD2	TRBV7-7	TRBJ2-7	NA	CASSRGLAGSYEQYF	TGTGCTAGCAGTAGGGGACTAGCGGGATCCTACGAGCAGTACTTC
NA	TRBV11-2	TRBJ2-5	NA	CASSLASQQNQYF	TGTGCCAGCAGCTTAGCCTCCCAGCAGAACCAGTACTTC
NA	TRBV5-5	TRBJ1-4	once	CASRNYDRNNEKLFF	TGTGCCAGCAGGAATTATGACAGAAATAATGAAAAACTGTTTTTT
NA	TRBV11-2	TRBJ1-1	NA	CASSPQPLGNTEAFF	TGTGCCAGCAGCCCGCAACCCTTGGGCAACACTGAAGCTTTCTTT
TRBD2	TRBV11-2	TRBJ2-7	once	CASSSTGGSYEQYF	TGTGCCAGCAGCTCCACGGGAGGCTCCTACGAGCAGTACTTC
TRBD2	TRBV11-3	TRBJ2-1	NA	CASSPTSGAHNEQFF	TGTGCCAGCAGCCCTACTAGCGGGGCACACAATGAGCAGTTCTTC
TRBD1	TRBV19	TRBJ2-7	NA	CASSTPRTGDYEQYF	TGTGCCAGTAGTACCCCCAGGACAGGGGACTACGAGCAGTACTTC
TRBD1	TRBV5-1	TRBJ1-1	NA	CASSGRGLMNTEAFF	TGCGCCAGCAGCGGCAGGGGGCTGATGAACACTGAAGCTTTCTTT
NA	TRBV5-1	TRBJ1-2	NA	CASSPGSSGSGIYGYTF	TGCGCCAGCAGCCCGGGTTCCTCGGGGTCGGGGATCTATGGCTACACCTTC
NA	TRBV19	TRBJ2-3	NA	CASARGNGPTDTQYF	TGTGCCAGCGCTAGGGGGAATGGGCCCACAGATACGCAGTATTTT
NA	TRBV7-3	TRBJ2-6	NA	CASSLQLSGANVLTF	TGTGCCAGCAGCTTACAACTCTCTGGGGCCAACGTCCTGACTTTC
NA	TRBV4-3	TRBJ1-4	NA	CASSQSVGSNEKLFF	TGCGCCAGCAGCCAAAGTGTCGGTTCTAATGAAAAACTGTTTTTT
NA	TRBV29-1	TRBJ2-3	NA	CSVVGGPRVGTDTQYF	TGCAGCGTTGTAGGGGGGCCGCGGGTGGGGACAGATACGCAGTATTTT
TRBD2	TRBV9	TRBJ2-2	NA	CASSPRGLAVNTGELFF	TGTGCCAGCAGCCCCAGGGGACTAGCGGTGAACACCGGGGAGCTGTTTTTT
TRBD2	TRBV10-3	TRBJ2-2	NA	CAIKSGRVVGELFF	TGTGCCATCAAGAGCGGGAGGGTAGTCGGGGAGCTGTTTTTT
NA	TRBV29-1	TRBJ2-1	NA	CSVETGYNEQFF	TGCAGCGTTGAAACGGGGTATAATGAGCAGTTCTTC
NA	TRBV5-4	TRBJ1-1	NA	CASSSPRMNTEAFF	TGTGCCAGCAGCTCCCCCCGAATGAACACTGAAGCTTTCTTT
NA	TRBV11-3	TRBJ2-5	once	CASSSDLQETQYF	TGTGCCAGCAGCTCGGATCTTCAAGAGACCCAGTACTTC
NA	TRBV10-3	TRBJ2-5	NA	CAISEEGWETQYF	TGTGCCATCAGTGAAGAGGGCTGGGAGACCCAGTACTTC
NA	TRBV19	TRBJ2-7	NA	CAPAPGAYEQYF	TGTGCCCCCGCTCCCGGGGCCTACGAGCAGTACTTC
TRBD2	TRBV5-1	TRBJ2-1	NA	CASTAGDGDNYNEQFF	TGCGCCAGCACAGCGGGAGATGGGGATAATTACAATGAGCAGTTCTTC
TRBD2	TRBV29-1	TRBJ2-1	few	CSVATSGYNEQFF	TGCAGCGTTGCGACTAGCGGCTACAATGAGCAGTTCTTC
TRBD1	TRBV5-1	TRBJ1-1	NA	CASSSDRGPLGAFF	TGCGCCAGCAGCTCTGACAGGGGGCCCCTGGGGGCTTTCTTT
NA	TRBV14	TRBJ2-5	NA	CASSQDWIFGTQYF	TGTGCCAGCAGCCAAGATTGGATATTCGGGACCCAGTACTTC
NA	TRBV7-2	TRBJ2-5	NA	CASSAPPGRETQYF	TGTGCCAGCAGCGCCCCCCCGGGCCGAGAGACCCAGTACTTC
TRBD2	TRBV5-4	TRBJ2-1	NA	CASSYQGEAGLYNEQFF	TGTGCCAGCAGCTACCAAGGAGAAGCGGGATTATACAATGAGCAGTTCTTC
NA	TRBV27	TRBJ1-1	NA	CASSLSGQDKAFF	TGTGCCAGCAGTTTATCGGGGCAGGATAAAGCTTTCTTT
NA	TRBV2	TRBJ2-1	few	CASRPNTYNEQFF	TGTGCCAGCAGACCGAACACCTACAATGAGCAGTTCTTC
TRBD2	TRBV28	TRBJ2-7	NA	CASSRARGTSGIRGEQYF	TGTGCCAGCAGCCGCGCCCGGGGGACTAGCGGGATCCGAGGGGAGCAGTACTTC
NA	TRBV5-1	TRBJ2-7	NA	CASSLGNYEQYF	TGCGCCAGCAGCTTGGGCAACTACGAGCAGTACTTC
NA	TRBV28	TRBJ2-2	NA	CASSLQGSNTGELFF	TGTGCCAGCAGTTTACAGGGATCGAACACCGGGGAGCTGTTTTTT